This is a list of T cell receptor beta chains from one sample in a study of blood T cell repertoires in COVID-19. Sequencing used immunoSEQ multiplex PCR; TCRdb keeps in-frame clones, though not all of them. Among over 90,000 clones, over 75% were seen once, and the ten largest hold approximately 18%. The sample taken for sequencing was peripheral blood. The receptor source for this set is a human donor in a cohort sampled during active COVID-19. The CDR3 runs from the conserved cysteine through the conserved F or W. The D gene is left open where the match is weak. The listing skips clone size in some rows; elsewhere it reads once, few, many or a size class.

>TRBD1|TRBJ1-2|TRBV11-2|NA
TGTGCCAGCAGCCAGGGGGACTATGGCTACACCTTC
CASSQGDYGYTF
>NA|TRBJ1-2|TRBV6-5|NA
TGTGCCAGCATCAGCGGGGGCTTTCCTGGCTACACCTTC
CASISGGFPGYTF
>NA|TRBJ1-2|TRBV4-3|NA
TGCGCCAGCAGCCAAGATGGAGGGGCCTCCTATGGCTACACCTTC
CASSQDGGASYGYTF
>TRBD1|TRBJ1-6|TRBV13|NA
TGTGCCAGCAGCTTAGTTGTGGGACAGTATCGCTCACCCCTCCACTTT
CASSLVVGQYRSPLHF
>TRBD2|TRBJ2-5|TRBV4-2|NA
TGTGCCAGCAGCCCCCGCGCCGCGGGGGGGCCTCAACAAGAGACCCAGTACTTC
CASSPRAAGGPQQETQYF
>NA|TRBJ2-6|TRBV12-2|few
TGTGCAAGTCGCTTAGCCGGGTTAGGAGGGGCCAACGTCCTGACTTTC
CASRLAGLGGANVLTF
>NA|TRBJ2-7|TRBV5-4|NA
TGTGCCAGCAGCTCCGGACAGCTGAGCTCCTACGAGCAGTACTTC
CASSSGQLSSYEQYF
>TRBD2|TRBJ2-2|TRBV5-1|NA
TGCGCCAGCAGCAGCGGGGGGGCGAACACCGGGGAGCTGTTTTTT
CASSSGGANTGELFF
>NA|TRBJ2-7|TRBV7-6|NA
TGTGCCAGCAGCATTTTAGCGGACTTTAGGGACGAGCAGTACTTC
CASSILADFRDEQYF
>NA|TRBJ2-5|TRBV5-1|NA
TGCGCCAGCAGCCGAGGTAGAGGGCTCCAAGAGACCCAGTACTTC
CASSRGRGLQETQYF
>TRBD1|TRBJ1-5|TRBV6-2/TRBV6-3|NA
TGTGCCAGCAGTTCGGACAGGCGTCAGCCCCAGCATTTT
CASSSDRRQPQHF
>NA|TRBJ1-4|TRBV19|NA
TGTGCCAGTACTAATCAACAGGGACGTAATGAAAAACTGTTTTTT
CASTNQQGRNEKLFF
>TRBD1|TRBJ2-3|TRBV4-1|NA
TGCGCCAGCAGCCAGGTTTACCGGGACAGGGTTGATACGCAGTATTTT
CASSQVYRDRVDTQYF
>NA|TRBJ1-1|TRBV12-3/TRBV12-4|NA
TGTGCCAGCAGTTTCGACAGGAGGTCAGGGGCTTTCTTT
CASSFDRRSGAFF
>NA|TRBJ2-1|TRBV18|few
TGTGCCAGCTCACTTTCGAATGAGCAGTTCTTC
CASSLSNEQFF
>NA|TRBJ2-7|TRBV9|NA
TGTGCCAGCAGCGACGGGGGGCGAAACTACGAGCAGTACTTC
CASSDGGRNYEQYF
>TRBD1|TRBJ1-4|TRBV2|NA
TGTGCCAGCAGGCAAACAGGACAGGGCGCGGAAAAACTGTTTTTT
CASRQTGQGAEKLFF
>NA|TRBJ1-1|TRBV3-1/TRBV3-2|few
TGTGCCAGCAGCCCAAACCGGGGCGCGGGGCTTTTCTTT
CASSPNRGAGLFF
>TRBD1|TRBJ1-1|TRBV9|NA
TGTGCCAGCAGCGTAAACAGGGGTACTGAAGCTTTCTTT
CASSVNRGTEAFF
>TRBD2|TRBJ2-7|TRBV7-2|NA
TGTGCCAGCAGCTTAGTCTTCGGGGGGTCCTCCTACGAGCAGTACTTC
CASSLVFGGSSYEQYF
>NA|TRBJ1-5|TRBV6-6|few
TGTGCCAGCAGTGCCCGACAGTTAAATCAGCCCCAGCATTTT
CASSARQLNQPQHF
>TRBD1|TRBJ2-1|TRBV7-8|NA
TGTGCCAGCAGCTCGGCGGACAGGGGATACAATGAGCAGTTCTTC
CASSSADRGYNEQFF
>NA|TRBJ1-3|TRBV6-6|NA
TGTGCCAGCAGTGAGCGAAACACCATATATTTT
CASSERNTIYF
>NA|TRBJ2-7|TRBV5-1|NA
TGCGCCAGCAGCTTGGACAGGGTCTACGAGCAGTACTTC
CASSLDRVYEQYF
>NA|TRBJ1-2|TRBV30|few
TGTGCCTGGAGCCCTTTCAAAGGGAGCGGCTACACCTTC
CAWSPFKGSGYTF
>NA|TRBJ1-2|TRBV6-2/TRBV6-3|NA
TGTGCCAGCAGTTACCCGGTCTATGGCTACACCTTC
CASSYPVYGYTF
>NA|TRBJ2-7|TRBV27|NA
TGTGCCAGCAGTTTACGGGGGACCGACGAGCAGTACTTC
CASSLRGTDEQYF
>NA|TRBJ1-1|TRBV19|NA
TGTGCCAGTAGTCCTGGGACTTTTAACACTGAAGCTTTCTTT
CASSPGTFNTEAFF
>NA|TRBJ1-1|TRBV5-1|NA
TGCGCCAGCAGGGAGCCCACCAGGGCGGAAGCTTTCTTT
CASREPTRAEAFF
>TRBD1|TRBJ2-7|TRBV5-6|NA
TGTGCCAGCAGCCCTGGACAGGTTTCGGCCTACGAGCAGTACTTC
CASSPGQVSAYEQYF
>NA|TRBJ1-6|TRBV25-1|NA
TGTGCCAGCAGCACAGGGAAGTATAATTCACCCCTCCACTTT
CASSTGKYNSPLHF
>TRBD2|TRBJ2-3|TRBV7-3|NA
TGTGCCAGCAGCTCAATAGCGGGGGGGCCGGCAGATACGCAGTATTTT
CASSSIAGGPADTQYF